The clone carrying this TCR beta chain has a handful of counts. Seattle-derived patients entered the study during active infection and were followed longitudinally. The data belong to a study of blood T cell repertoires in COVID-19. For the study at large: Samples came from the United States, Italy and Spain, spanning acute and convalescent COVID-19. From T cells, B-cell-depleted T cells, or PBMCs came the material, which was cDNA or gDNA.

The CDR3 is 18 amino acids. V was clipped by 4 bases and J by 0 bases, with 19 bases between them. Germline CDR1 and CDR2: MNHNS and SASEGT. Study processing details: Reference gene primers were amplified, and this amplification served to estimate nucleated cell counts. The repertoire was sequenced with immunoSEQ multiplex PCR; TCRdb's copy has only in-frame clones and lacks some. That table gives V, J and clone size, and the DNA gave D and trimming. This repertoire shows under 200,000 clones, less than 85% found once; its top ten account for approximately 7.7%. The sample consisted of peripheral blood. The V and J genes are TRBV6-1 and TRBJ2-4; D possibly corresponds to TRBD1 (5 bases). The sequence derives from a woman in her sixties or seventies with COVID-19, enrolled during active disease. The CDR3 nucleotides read TGTGCCAGCAGTGTGGGCCGGCAGGGCGGCATAGCCAAAAACATTCAGTACTTC. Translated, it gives CASSVGRQGGIAKNIQYF.